Detailed here is one TCR beta chain. These data belong to a study of blood T cell repertoires in COVID-19. For the study at large: The analysed material was cDNA or gDNA that came from T cells, B-cell-depleted T cells, or PBMCs.

Per the study methods: It was from reference gene primer amplification that nucleated cell counts were estimated. TCRdb's table, derived via immunoSEQ multiplex PCR, lists solely in-frame clones and lacks some. That table supplies the V and J calls and clone size; D and trimming were determined from the DNA. Counted here are 55,000 to 80,000 clones, around 83% occurring once; the ten biggest clones make up around 6.6%. Germline CDR1 reads MNHEY; CDR2 reads SVGEGT. CDR3 size: 15 residues. Trimming took 6 bases from V and 3 from J, leaving 15 bases between them. The chain carries TRBV6-2 or TRBV6-3 and TRBJ2-1; D gene uncertain. The sequence was collected from a human donor in a cohort sampled during active COVID-19. The source material was peripheral blood. The CDR3 DNA sequence: TGTGCCAGCAGCCTGTCTAGTGTTTACTACAATGAGCAGTTCTTC. Amino acids: CASSLSSVYYNEQFF.